This TCR beta chain was sequenced during a study of cytomegalovirus exposure and HLA in healthy donors. Study results and limitations: It was taken for granted in presence/absence analyses that sequencing depth across donors was roughly uniform. Association of a missense DCLRE1C variant with TCR beta V- and J-gene trimming was reported in a later analysis. With further analysis later on, most CMV-associated TCR beta chains appeared HLA-restricted.

The germline V and J ends were trimmed by 4 bases and 4 bases, with 9 bases remaining between them. Germline V lookup: CDR1 SGHTA, CDR2 FQGNSA. The CDR3 consists of 13 residues. A note on this clone: Antigen unknown.

PCR primers comprised 60 Vbeta and 13 Jbeta primers. Produced via immunoSEQ multiplex PCR; TCRdb's table is partial and in-frame only. The repertoire holds roughly 100,000 clones, with about 75% as singletons. The source is a man between 60 and 70 years old in good health and CMV-seropositive. The sequencing sample was made of PBMCs. V and J are TRBV7-2 and TRBJ2-3; possible D gene TRBD1, 6 bases. In DNA form, the CDR3 reads TGTGCCAGCAGCTCAGCAGGGGCAGATACGCAGTATTTT. Residues: CASSSAGADTQYF. The full variable domain, completed using reference TRBV7-2 and TRBJ2-3, is GAGVSQSPSNKVTEKGKDVELRCDPISGHTALYWYRQSLGQGLEFLIYFQGNSAPDKSGLPSDRFSAERTGGSVSTLTIQRTQQEDSAVYLCASSSAGADTQYFGPGTRLTVL.